One sample yielded the 22 T cell receptor beta chains listed below, sequenced in a study of sequential checkpoint blockade in melanoma. This table comes from immunoSEQ multiplex PCR, and its TCRdb copy is limited to in-frame clones, with some not included. The repertoire holds 1,500 to 2,500 clones, approximately 49% seen once, with roughly a quarter in the top ten. Treatment given: randomized to nivolumab then ipilimumab (arm A) or the reverse (arm B). Sample: CD8+ T cells sorted from blood (inferred from file names), taken from a patient given nivolumab and ipilimumab in sequence. The receptors shown here come from a human patient with melanoma. Some clones in this sample may be carry-over from other donors' samples.

The rearrangement joins TRBV5-1 to TRBJ2-7; a possible D gene is TRBD1 (6 bases). CDR1 and CDR2 from the germline V gene are SGHRS and YFSETQ. V dropped 4 bases and J dropped 4 bases, with 21 bases sitting between them. The CDR3 contains 16 residues. The CDR3 reads CASSIDPTPTGYEQYF. CDR3 coding DNA: TGCGCCAGCAGCATAGATCCGACTCCAACAGGGTACGAGCAGTACTTC.

This clone was seen more than once but under ten times. The chain carries TRBV6-1 and TRBJ1-2, with a weak D call TRBD1 (6 bases). Germline CDR1 is MNHNS and CDR2 is SASEGT. Trimming cost V 5 bases and J 6 bases, with 19 bases left between them. The CDR3 spans 15 residues. CDR3 sequence: CASSPQTGTIHGYTF. The CDR3 nucleotides read TGTGCCAGCAGTCCCCAAACCGGGACAATCCATGGCTACACCTTC.

The chain has TRBV10-3 and TRBJ2-7, with 8 nucleotides matching TRBD1. The V and J ends lost 2 bases and 0 bases, in that order; junction bases with no gene match: 6. CDR1 and CDR2 from the germline V gene are ENHRY and SYGVKD. CDR3 length: 16 amino acids. CDR3 coding DNA: TGTGCCATCAGTGAGACCGGGACAGGAGCCTCCTACGAGCAGTACTTC. It codes for CAISETGTGASYEQYF.

This clone is categorized as medium-sized. The V gene is TRBV16, the J gene TRBJ1-5, with D unclear. The V end lost 0 bases, the J end lost 5 bases, and 17 bases lay between the germline ends. CDR1 is KGHSY and CDR2 is FQNENV in the germline V gene. CDR3 length: 17 residues. The CDR3 spells CASSQSAAQVGDQPQHF. The CDR3 region has the DNA TGTGCCAGCAGCCAATCTGCGGCGCAGGTCGGGGATCAGCCCCAGCATTTT.

This clone was observed a few times. The V call is TRBV6-4, the J call TRBJ1-2; D gene unclear. The CDR3 has 14 residues. The germline CDR1 and CDR2 sequences are MRHNA and SNTAGT. V gave up 2 bases and J gave up 5 bases, with 12 bases separating them. The DNA for the CDR3 is TGTGCCAGCAGTGACGGGGATGCGGGATATGGCTACACCTTC. Its translation is CASSDGDAGYGYTF.

Only a few counts were recorded for this clone. Compared with germline, one end of the junction differs, possibly owing to a read error. The chain carries TRBV5-3 and TRBJ2-1, with D possibly TRBD1 on 5 matching bases. TRBV5-3 is an open reading frame, and its role is uncertain. CDR3 length equals 14 residues. The CDR3 coding sequence is TGTGCCAGCAGCTTGGGGCCCTCCCCAATTGAGCAGTTCTTC. It specifies CASSLGPSPIEQFF.

The chain carries TRBV5-1 and TRBJ2-2; D remains ambiguous. Germline V gene data show CDR1 as SGHRS and CDR2 as YFSETQ. V lost 6 bases to trimming and J lost 0 bases, with 9 bases between them. CDR3 length equals 14 residues. The CDR3 DNA is TGCGCCAGCAATGAACTCGCGAACACCGGGGAGCTGTTTTTT. It codes for CASNELANTGELFF. The variable domain in full, completed from reference TRBV5-1 and TRBJ2-2, reads KAGVTQTPRYLIKTRGQQVTLSCSPISGHRSVSWYQQTPGQGLQFLFEYFSETQRNKGNFPGRFSGRQFSNSRSEMNVSTLELGDSALYLCASNELANTGELFFGEGSRLTVL.

By sample share, this clone is large. The chain recombines TRBV19 with TRBJ1-1, with 10 bases identical to TRBD1. Germline CDR1 reads LNHDA; CDR2 reads SQIVND (reference sequence). Losses at the gene ends were 6 bases for V and 0 bases for J; bases not matched to a gene: 4. There are 15 residues in the CDR3. CDR3 bases: TGTGCCAGTAGGGAGACAGGGGGCCTGAACACTGAAGCTTTCTTT. It yields the protein CASRETGGLNTEAFF.

This chain uses TRBV30 with TRBJ2-2; D possibly corresponds to TRBD1 (6 bases). The CDR3 has 16 amino acids. V lost 2 bases and J 5 bases, leaving 18 bases between the germline ends. Germline values: CDR1 GTSNPN, CDR2 SVGIG (reference sequence). The chain's CDR3 is CAWSSVRGAGTGELFF. The CDR3, as DNA: TGTGCCTGGAGTTCGGTCAGGGGCGCAGGGACCGGGGAGCTGTTTTTT. Variable domain in full (rest from reference TRBV30 and TRBJ2-2): SQTIHQWPATLVQPVGSPLSLECTVEGTSNPNLYWYRQAAGRGLQLLFYSVGIGQISSEVPQNLSASRPQDRQFILSSKKLLLSDSGFYLCAWSSVRGAGTGELFFGEGSRLTVL.

This clone was detected only a few times. The rearrangement joins TRBV19 to TRBJ2-1; tentatively, D is TRBD2 (5 bases). Germline CDR1 is LNHDA and CDR2 is SQIVND (reference sequence). The germline V and J ends were trimmed by 7 bases and 4 bases, with 17 bases remaining between them. The length of the CDR3 is 15 residues. The DNA for the CDR3 is TGTGCCAGTAAAGTGTCACCGCGCGGGTACAATGAGCAGTTCTTC. Protein sequence: CASKVSPRGYNEQFF.

This clone has only a few counts. With only one base between it and a far larger clone, this is likely a read error. The sample contains more than one DNA sequence encoding this CDR3. V and J are TRBV7-9 and TRBJ2-1, with 7 nucleotides matching TRBD2. The CDR3 length is 15 residues. Per the germline V gene, CDR1 is SEHNR and CDR2 is FQNEAQ (reference sequence). J gave up 4 bases and V 5 bases, and 8 bases lay outside the gene matches. The CDR3 reads CASSQGPAGYNEQFF. The CDR3 bases are TGTGCCAGCAGCCAAGGCCCAGCGGGGTACAATGAGCAGTTCTTC.

Only a few counts were recorded for this clone. The rearrangement joins TRBV19 to TRBJ2-7, with no clear D. This CDR3 has 15 amino acids. Germline assignment: CDR1 LNHDA and CDR2 SQIVND (reference sequence). The germline V and J ends were trimmed by 4 bases and 2 bases, with 15 bases remaining between them. The DNA of the CDR3 is TGTGCCAGTAGTACCCTCGGCACAGCTACCTACGAGCAGTACTTC. Its protein product is CASSTLGTATYEQYF.

This chain connects TRBV4-3 to TRBJ1-1, with TRBD1 as a possible D gene (6 bases). Germline V gene sequence: CDR1 LGHNA, CDR2 YSLEER. V was pared by 0 bases and J by 4 bases, with 15 bases between. This CDR3 contains 16 residues. CDR3 DNA: TGCGCCAGCAGCCAAGATGAGACAGGCGCAATCACTGAAGCTTTCTTT. Its translation is CASSQDETGAITEAFF.

With respect to this clone: A far larger clone differs by one base, so this is likely a read error. The chain is built from TRBV5-6 and TRBJ1-1, with 8 bases lining up with TRBD1. This CDR3 spans 17 amino acids. V lost 1 base to trimming and J lost 4 bases; unmatched junction nucleotides: 12. Germline CDR1 is SGHDT and CDR2 is YYEEEE. CDR3 nucleotide sequence: TGTGCCAGCAGCTTGTGGGCAGGGGGCCTCATGAGCACTGAAGCTTTCTTT. The encoded protein is CASSLWAGGLMSTEAFF. The full variable domain, rest sourced from reference TRBV5-6 and TRBJ1-1, is DAGVTQSPTHLIKTRGQQVTLRCSPKSGHDTVSWYQQALGQGPQFIFQYYEEEERQRGNFPDRFSGHQFPNYSSELNVNALLLGDSALYLCASSLWAGGLMSTEAFFGQGTRLTVV.

This clone was detected a few times. This CDR3 is CASSDHRRLDDYCTDTQYF. DNA of the CDR3: TGTGCCAGCAGTGACCATCGTCGACTAGACGATTATTGTACAGATACGCAGTATTTT. This chain connects TRBV6-4 to TRBJ2-3, with D possibly TRBD2 on 6 matching bases. V was trimmed by 2 bases and J by 3 bases, leaving 24 bases between them. Germline V gives CDR1 MRHNA, CDR2 SNTAGT. CDR3 length equals 19 residues.

This clone showed up just a few times. This sequence joins TRBV15 and TRBJ2-5, with 9 bases matching TRBD2. This CDR3 is built from 16 residues. V was clipped by 2 bases and J by 5 bases; unmatched bases: 9. Germline assignment: CDR1 LNHNV and CDR2 YYDKDF (reference sequence). In DNA, the CDR3 is TGTGCCACCAGCAGACACGGGGCTAGCGGGGAGGAGACCCAGTACTTC. The encoded protein is CATSRHGASGEETQYF.

The CDR3 DNA follows: TGTGCCAGCAGCTTATTTTTCTCAGCGGGGGGGCCAGCCGGGGAGCTGTTTTTT. This encodes CASSLFFSAGGPAGELFF. This chain connects TRBV7-9 to TRBJ2-2, with 10 bases aligning to TRBD2. Looked up from germline, CDR1 is SEHNR and CDR2 is FQNEAQ (reference sequence). The J segment lost 6 bases and the V segment lost 2 bases, leaving 12 bases of the junction unmatched. This CDR3 spans 18 amino acids.

The J gene is TRBJ2-1, the V gene TRBV9, with 13 bases that match TRBD2. The ends lost 3 bases at V and 5 bases at J; junction bases unmatched: 2. Germline CDR1 is SGDLS and CDR2 is YYNGEE. CDR3 size: 15 residues. CDR3 amino acids: CASSDTSGGDNEQFF. The CDR3 DNA sequence: TGTGCCAGCAGCGATACTAGCGGGGGGGACAATGAGCAGTTCTTC. The full variable domain, in which reference TRBV9 and TRBJ2-1 provide the parts outside the CDR3, is DSGVTQTPKHLITATGQRVTLRCSPRSGDLSVYWYQQSLDQGLQFLIQYYNGEERAKGNILERFSAQQFPDLHSELNLSSLELGDSALYFCASSDTSGGDNEQFFGPGTRLTVL.

The gene calls are TRBV6-4 and TRBJ2-1, with a tentative D call TRBD2 (6 bases). Germline CDR1 is MRHNA and CDR2 is SNTAGT. The CDR3 runs to 16 residues. Deletions cut 6 bases from V and 1 base from J, with 16 bases between. In nucleotides, the CDR3 is TGTGCCAGCAGCCCGGCCGGTAGCGGTTCCTACAATGAGCAGTTCTTC. Translation gives CASSPAGSGSYNEQFF.

This clone was seen a handful of times. The gene calls are TRBV6-5 and TRBJ1-2; 8 bases agree with TRBD1. Trimming removed 5 bases from V and 4 bases from J; junction bases left unmatched: 6. The CDR3 runs 14 residues. The germline gives CDR1 MNHEY, CDR2 SVGAGI. CDR3 sequence reads: CASSGGQGGYGYTF. The CDR3, as DNA: TGTGCCAGCAGTGGCGGACAGGGTGGCTATGGCTACACCTTC.

The chain recombines TRBV7-9 with TRBJ2-4; tentative D call: TRBD2 (6 bases). CDR1 is SEHNR, CDR2 FQNEAQ, per germline (reference sequence). The CDR3 sequence is 13 residues long. With 3 bases removed from V and 8 bases from J, the gap between germline ends came to 11 bases. The CDR3 region has the DNA TGTGCCAGCAGCTTTGGCAGGGAGGACATTCAGTACTTC. Residues: CASSFGREDIQYF.

The genes are TRBV5-1 and TRBJ2-3; D might be TRBD2 (7 bases). The germline V and J ends were trimmed by 6 bases and 3 bases, with 23 bases remaining between them. The CDR3 sequence is 17 residues long. Germline CDR1 SGHRS, CDR2 YFSETQ. The CDR3 DNA sequence: TGCGCCAGCAACTCCCTCCTAGGGGGGGGCCTGACAGATACGCAGTATTTT. It yields the protein CASNSLLGGGLTDTQYF.